This T cell receptor beta chain came from a study of T-cell reconstitution after alpha-beta-depleted transplantation in children. A TCRbeta library incorporating unique molecular identifiers was prepared. Each CDR3 protein is one row after TCRdb ran MiXCR on the PCR reads. The table shows around 530,000 distinct CDR3 sequences, with around a third occurring only once. Between the trimmed V and J ends, which lost 6 bases and 2 bases, there was a span of 16 bases. The CDR3 has 15 amino acids. The rearrangement joins TRBV12-3 or TRBV12-4 to TRBJ1-1; D unclear. The sequencing used PBMCs from the stem cell graft donor, collected from the stem cell graft. The sequence was obtained from a human donor who donated a stem cell graft to a child with aplastic anemia. The DNA of the CDR3 is TGTGCCAGCAGAGAGGGTCCTGATTTTAACACTGAAGCTTTCTTT. It is translated as CASREGPDFNTEAFF.